This T cell receptor (beta chain) was sequenced in a study of blood T cell repertoires in COVID-19. Source study methods: Reference gene primer amplification in the assay estimated nucleated cell counts. This table comes from immunoSEQ multiplex PCR, and its TCRdb copy is limited to in-frame clones, with some not included. Clone size and V and J calls were adopted from that table, with D and trimming inferred from the DNA. The table records 100,000 to 120,000 clones, roughly 80% of them present only once. In this sample, this clone turned up a few times. This clonotype was sampled from a man aged 45-60 years with acute or convalescent COVID-19. The sample was peripheral blood.

Here the CDR3 reads CASSLGQVPSTDTQYF. DNA for the CDR3: TGCGCCAGCAGCTTGGGACAGGTCCCTAGCACAGATACGCAGTATTTT. The chain joins TRBV5-1 to TRBJ2-3, with D possibly matching TRBD1 (6 bases). The CDR3 length is 16 residues. The germline V gene has CDR1 SGHRS and CDR2 YFSETQ. The V gene lost 0 bases and the J gene lost 0 bases, with 11 bases spanning the gap.